This entry describes one T cell receptor beta chain. Its antigen remains unknown. This specimen comes from a study of vaccination and CD4 T cells after COVID-19. About the study: The study collected post-vaccine samples a median about 73 days after dose two, with a range of 14 to 241. Cells were stimulated with overlapping spike peptides from SARS-CoV-2, HCoV-NL63, HCoV-OC43 and HCoV-229E.

Sequencing of cultured CD4+ T cell DNA used the Oncomine TCR Beta short-read assay. TCRdb ran MiXCR on the PCR reads and lists one entry per CDR3 protein. The table includes just under 20,000 distinct CDR3 sequences, about 61% detected once. Points from the study as a whole: A median of 86.3% of reactive clones, in convalescent patients, became evident only post-vaccination.

Stated treatment: approximately nine-day PBMC culture with coronavirus spike peptide pools or control peptides (ViraFEST assay). The PCR-positive dates, March through December 2020, came before the US Alpha, Beta and Delta variants. This sequence was found in a human donor who had recovered from COVID-19. The sequencing input was CD4+ T cells from blood, cultured in vitro.

For the CDR3, the DNA is TGTGCCAGCAAGGTCGACCCAGATACGCAGTATTTT. Translated, it gives CASKVDPDTQYF. The chain couples TRBV2 to TRBJ2-3; D not certain. The V and J ends lost 7 bases and 4 bases respectively, with 9 bases between them. Germline V gives CDR1 SNHLY, CDR2 FYNNEI. The CDR3 loop spans 12 amino acids.